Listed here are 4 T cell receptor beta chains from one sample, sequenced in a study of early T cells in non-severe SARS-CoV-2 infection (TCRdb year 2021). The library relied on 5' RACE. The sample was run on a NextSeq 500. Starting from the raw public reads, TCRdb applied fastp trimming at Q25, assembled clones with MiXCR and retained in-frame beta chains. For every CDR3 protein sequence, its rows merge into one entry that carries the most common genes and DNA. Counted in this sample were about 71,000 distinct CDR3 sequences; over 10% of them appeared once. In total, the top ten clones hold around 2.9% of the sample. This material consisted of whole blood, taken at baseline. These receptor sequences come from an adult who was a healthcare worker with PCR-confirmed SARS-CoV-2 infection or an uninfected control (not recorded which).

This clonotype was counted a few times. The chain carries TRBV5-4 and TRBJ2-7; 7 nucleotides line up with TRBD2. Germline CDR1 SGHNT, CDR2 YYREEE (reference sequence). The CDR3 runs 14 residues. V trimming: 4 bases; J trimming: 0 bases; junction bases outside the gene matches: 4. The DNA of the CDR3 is TGTGCCAGCAGCCGCGGGGGAAGCTCCTACGAGCAGTACTTC. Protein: CASSRGGSSYEQYF.

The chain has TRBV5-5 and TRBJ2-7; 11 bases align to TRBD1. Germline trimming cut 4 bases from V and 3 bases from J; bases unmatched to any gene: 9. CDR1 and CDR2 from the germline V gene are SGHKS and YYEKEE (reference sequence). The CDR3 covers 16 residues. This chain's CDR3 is CASSRSPGQGVYEQYF. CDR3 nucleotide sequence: TGTGCCAGCAGCCGAAGCCCGGGACAGGGGGTCTACGAGCAGTACTTC.

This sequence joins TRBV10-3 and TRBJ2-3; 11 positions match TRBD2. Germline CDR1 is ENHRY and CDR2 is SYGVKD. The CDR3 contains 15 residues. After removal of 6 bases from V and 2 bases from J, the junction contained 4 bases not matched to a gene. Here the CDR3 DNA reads TGTGCCATCAGCACTAGCGGGGGACACACAGATACGCAGTATTTT. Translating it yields CAISTSGGHTDTQYF.

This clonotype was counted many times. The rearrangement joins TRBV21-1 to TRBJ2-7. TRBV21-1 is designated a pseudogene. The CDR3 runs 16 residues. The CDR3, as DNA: TGTGCCAGAAGGCTACGAGGACGGATAGTCTCCTACGAGCAGTACTTC. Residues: CARRLRGRIVSYEQYF.